The subject of this entry is one TCR beta chain. Per the original data handling: By means of reference gene primer amplification, nucleated cell counts were estimated. Only in-frame clones appear in the TCRdb table, and some are missing; sequencing was by immunoSEQ multiplex PCR. The V and J calls and the clone size are those of that table, but D and trimming were determined from the DNA. The data show around 70,000 clones, with 85% to 90% seen just once and 4.1% held by the top ten. These data are taken from a study of blood T cell repertoires in COVID-19. The CDR3 covers 15 residues. CDR1 and CDR2 (germline): SGHTA, FQGNSA. After removal of 5 bases from V and 5 bases from J, the junction contained 8 bases not matched to a gene.

This chain connects TRBV7-2 to TRBJ2-5; 10 bases are a match to TRBD2. The receptor's source is a man aged 50 to 60 with acute or convalescent COVID-19. Specimen: peripheral blood. The CDR3 spells CASSQIAGGAETQYF. The CDR3 region has the DNA TGTGCCAGCAGCCAGATAGCGGGGGGAGCGGAGACCCAGTACTTC.